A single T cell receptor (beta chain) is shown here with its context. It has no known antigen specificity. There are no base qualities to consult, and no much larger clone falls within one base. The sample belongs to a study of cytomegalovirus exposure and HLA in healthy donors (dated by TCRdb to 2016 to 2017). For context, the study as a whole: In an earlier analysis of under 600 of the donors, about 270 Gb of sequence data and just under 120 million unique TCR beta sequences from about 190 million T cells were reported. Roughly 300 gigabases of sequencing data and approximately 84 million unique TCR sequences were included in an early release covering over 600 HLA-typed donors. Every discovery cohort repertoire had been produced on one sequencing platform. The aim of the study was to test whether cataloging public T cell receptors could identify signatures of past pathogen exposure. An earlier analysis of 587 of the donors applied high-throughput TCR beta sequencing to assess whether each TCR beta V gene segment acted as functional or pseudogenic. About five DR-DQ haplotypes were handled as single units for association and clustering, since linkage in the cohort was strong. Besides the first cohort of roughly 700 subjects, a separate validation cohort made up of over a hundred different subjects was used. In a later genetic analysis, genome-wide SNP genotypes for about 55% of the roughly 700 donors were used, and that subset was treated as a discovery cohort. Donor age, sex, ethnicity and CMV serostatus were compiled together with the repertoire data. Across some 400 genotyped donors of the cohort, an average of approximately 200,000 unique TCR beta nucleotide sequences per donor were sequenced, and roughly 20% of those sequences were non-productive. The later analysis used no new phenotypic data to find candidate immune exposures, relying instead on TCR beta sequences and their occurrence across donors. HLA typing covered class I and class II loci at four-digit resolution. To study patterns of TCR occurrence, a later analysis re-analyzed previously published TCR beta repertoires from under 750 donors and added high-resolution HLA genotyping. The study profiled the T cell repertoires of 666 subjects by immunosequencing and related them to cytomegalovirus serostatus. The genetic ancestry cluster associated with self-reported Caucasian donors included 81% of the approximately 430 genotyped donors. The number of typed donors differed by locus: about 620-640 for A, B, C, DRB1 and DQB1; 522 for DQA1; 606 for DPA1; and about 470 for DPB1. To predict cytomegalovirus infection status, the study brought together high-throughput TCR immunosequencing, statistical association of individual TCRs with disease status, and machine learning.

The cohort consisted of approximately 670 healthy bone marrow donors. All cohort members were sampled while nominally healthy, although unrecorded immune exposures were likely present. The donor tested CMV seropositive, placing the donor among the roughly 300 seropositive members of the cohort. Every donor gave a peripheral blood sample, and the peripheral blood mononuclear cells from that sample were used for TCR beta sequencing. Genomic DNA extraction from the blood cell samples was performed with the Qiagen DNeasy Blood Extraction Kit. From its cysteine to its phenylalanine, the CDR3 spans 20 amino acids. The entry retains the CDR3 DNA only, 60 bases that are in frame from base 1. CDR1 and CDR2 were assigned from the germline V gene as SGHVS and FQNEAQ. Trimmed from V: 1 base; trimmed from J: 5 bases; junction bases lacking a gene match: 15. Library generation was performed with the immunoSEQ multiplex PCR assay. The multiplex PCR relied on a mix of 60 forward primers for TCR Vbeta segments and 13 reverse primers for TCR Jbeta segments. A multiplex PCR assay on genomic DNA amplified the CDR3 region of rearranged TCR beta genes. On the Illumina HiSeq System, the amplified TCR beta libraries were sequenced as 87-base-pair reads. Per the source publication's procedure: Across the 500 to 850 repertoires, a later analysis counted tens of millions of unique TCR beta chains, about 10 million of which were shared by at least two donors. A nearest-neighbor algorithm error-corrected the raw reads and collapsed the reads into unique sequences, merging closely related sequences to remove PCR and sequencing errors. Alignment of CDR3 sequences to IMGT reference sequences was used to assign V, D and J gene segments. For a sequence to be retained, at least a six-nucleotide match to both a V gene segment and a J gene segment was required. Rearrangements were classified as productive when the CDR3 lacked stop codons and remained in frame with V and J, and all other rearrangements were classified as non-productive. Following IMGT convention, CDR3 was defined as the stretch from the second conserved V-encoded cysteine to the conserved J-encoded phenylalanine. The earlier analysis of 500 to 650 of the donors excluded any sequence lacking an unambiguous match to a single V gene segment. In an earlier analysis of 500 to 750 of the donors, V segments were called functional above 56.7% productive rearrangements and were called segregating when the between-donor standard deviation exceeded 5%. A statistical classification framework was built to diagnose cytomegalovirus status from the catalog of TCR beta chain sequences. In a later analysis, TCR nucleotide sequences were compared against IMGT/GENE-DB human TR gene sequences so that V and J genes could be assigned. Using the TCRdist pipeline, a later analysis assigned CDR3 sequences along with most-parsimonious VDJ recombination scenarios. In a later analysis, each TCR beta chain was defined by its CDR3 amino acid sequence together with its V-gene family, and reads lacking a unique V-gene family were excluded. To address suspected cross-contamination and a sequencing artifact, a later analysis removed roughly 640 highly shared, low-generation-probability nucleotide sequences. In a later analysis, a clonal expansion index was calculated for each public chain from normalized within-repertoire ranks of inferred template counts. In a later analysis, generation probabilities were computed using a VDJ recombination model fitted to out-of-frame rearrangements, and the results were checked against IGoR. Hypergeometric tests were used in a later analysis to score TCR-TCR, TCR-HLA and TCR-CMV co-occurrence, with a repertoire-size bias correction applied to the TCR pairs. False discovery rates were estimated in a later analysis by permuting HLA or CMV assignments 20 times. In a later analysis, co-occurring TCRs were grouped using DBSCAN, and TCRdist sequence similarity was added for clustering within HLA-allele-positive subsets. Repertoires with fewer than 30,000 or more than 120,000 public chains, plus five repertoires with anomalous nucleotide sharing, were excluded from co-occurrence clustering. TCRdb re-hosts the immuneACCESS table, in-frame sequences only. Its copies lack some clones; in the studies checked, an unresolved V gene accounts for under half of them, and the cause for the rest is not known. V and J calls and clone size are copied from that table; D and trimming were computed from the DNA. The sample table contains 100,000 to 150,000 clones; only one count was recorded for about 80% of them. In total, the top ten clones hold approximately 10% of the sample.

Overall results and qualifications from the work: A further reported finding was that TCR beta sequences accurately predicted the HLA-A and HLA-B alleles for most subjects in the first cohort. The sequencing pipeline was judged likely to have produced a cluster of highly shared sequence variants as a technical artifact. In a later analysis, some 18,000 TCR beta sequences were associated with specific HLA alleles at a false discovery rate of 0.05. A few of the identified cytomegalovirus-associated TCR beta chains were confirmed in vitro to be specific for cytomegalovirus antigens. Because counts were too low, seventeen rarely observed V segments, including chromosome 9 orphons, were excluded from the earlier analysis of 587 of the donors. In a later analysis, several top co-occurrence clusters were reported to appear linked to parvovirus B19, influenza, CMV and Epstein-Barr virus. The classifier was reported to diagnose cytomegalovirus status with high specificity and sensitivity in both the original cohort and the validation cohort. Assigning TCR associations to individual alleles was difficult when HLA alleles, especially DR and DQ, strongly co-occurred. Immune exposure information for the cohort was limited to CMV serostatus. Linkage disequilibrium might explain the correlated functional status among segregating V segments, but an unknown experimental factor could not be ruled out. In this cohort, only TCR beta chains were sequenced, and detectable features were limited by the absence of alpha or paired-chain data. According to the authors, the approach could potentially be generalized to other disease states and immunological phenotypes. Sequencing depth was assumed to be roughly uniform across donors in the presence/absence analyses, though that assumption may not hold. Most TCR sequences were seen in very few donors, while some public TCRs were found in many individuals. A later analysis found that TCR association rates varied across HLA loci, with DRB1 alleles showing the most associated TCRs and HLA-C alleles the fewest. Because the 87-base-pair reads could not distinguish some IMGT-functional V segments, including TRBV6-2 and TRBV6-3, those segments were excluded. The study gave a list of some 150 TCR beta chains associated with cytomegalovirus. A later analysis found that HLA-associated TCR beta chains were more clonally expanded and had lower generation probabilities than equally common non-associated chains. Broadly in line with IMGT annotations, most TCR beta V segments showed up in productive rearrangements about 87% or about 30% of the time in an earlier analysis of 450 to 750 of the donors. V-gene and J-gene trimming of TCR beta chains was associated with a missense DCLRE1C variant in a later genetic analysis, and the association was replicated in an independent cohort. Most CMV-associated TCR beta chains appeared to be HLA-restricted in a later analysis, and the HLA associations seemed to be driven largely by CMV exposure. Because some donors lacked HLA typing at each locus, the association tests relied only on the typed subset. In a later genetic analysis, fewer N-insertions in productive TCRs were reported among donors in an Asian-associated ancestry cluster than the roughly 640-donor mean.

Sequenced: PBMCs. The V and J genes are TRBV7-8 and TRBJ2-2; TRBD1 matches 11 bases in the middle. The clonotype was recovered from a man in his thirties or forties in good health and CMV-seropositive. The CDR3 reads CASSLEVPGQGGVRTGELFF. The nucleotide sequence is TGTGCCAGCAGCTTAGAGGTCCCGGGACAGGGGGGGGTTCGGACCGGGGAGCTGTTTTTT.